A selection of T cell receptor beta chains follows, all from one sample in a study of cytomegalovirus exposure and HLA in healthy donors. The repertoire was sequenced with immunoSEQ multiplex PCR; TCRdb's copy has only in-frame clones and lacks some. This sample has under 150,000 clones, with approximately 69% found just once. What was sequenced was PBMCs. These receptors were obtained from a woman aged 40 to 49 in good health and CMV-seropositive. Each CDR3 is given with its conserved first and last residue. Fields, in order: V gene, J gene, D gene, CDR3 length, clone size, CDR3 protein, CDR3 DNA. A D gene is named only where the DNA matches it firmly. Size values are once, few and many counts, or a class for expanded clones, and some rows have none.

TRBV9	TRBJ2-3	-	14	-	CASTRMEGAGTQYF	TGTGCCAGCACCCGTATGGAGGGGGCAGGAACGCAGTATTTT
TRBV27	TRBJ2-7	TRBD2	15	-	CASSWASGSSYEQYF	TGTGCCAGCAGTTGGGCTAGCGGGAGCTCCTACGAGCAGTACTTC
TRBV7-8	TRBJ2-1	TRBD2	17	few	CASYYGSSGGFLNEQFF	TGTGCCAGCTACTACGGGTCTAGCGGGGGGTTCTTGAATGAGCAGTTCTTC
TRBV10-1	TRBJ2-1	TRBD2	16	-	CASTGLAGGLYNEQFF	TGCGCCAGCACTGGACTAGCGGGAGGCCTCTACAATGAGCAGTTCTTC
TRBV5-5	TRBJ2-5	TRBD2	15	-	CASSFGLAGEETQYF	TGTGCCAGCAGCTTCGGACTAGCGGGGGAAGAGACCCAGTACTTC
TRBV5-1	TRBJ2-7	-	14	-	CASSRTGVSYEQYF	TGCGCCAGCTCACGAACGGGAGTCTCCTACGAGCAGTACTTC
TRBV7-3	TRBJ2-2	-	16	-	CASSFPGAKNTGELFF	TGTGCCAGCAGCTTTCCCGGAGCTAAAAACACCGGGGAGCTGTTTTTT
TRBV27	TRBJ2-6	-	15	few	CASSRGSSGANVLTF	TGTGCCAGCAGTCGAGGAAGCTCTGGGGCCAACGTCCTGACTTTC
TRBV6-1	TRBJ2-1	TRBD1	15	-	CASSPQGVSYNEQFF	TGTGCCAGCAGTCCCCAGGGGGTTTCCTACAATGAGCAGTTCTTC
TRBV29-1	TRBJ2-7	-	12	-	CSVDFGTYEQYF	TGCAGCGTTGATTTCGGGACCTACGAGCAGTACTTC
TRBV2	TRBJ2-1	-	15	once	CASRLGQGPYNEQFF	TGTGCCAGCAGACTGGGGCAGGGGCCATACAATGAGCAGTTCTTC
TRBV7-3	TRBJ2-7	-	13	-	CASSSRPGYEQYF	TGTGCCAGCAGCTCGAGACCAGGGTACGAGCAGTACTTC
TRBV21-1	TRBJ2-5	-	17	-	CASRETGQGAHQETQYF	TGTGCCAGCAGAGAAACTGGACAGGGGGCCCACCAAGAGACCCAGTACTTC
TRBV7-9	TRBJ1-4	-	15	few	CASSLASGLNAKLFF	TGTGCCAGCAGCTTAGCGTCAGGTTTGAATGCAAAACTGTTTTTT
TRBV7-9	TRBJ1-2	TRBD1	17	-	CSSSPRTGAADNYGYTF	TGTTCCAGCAGCCCTCGGACAGGGGCGGCTGACAACTATGGCTACACCTTC
TRBV5-6	TRBJ1-6	-	17	-	CASSLARAGVYNSPLHF	TGTGCCAGCAGCTTGGCCAGGGCAGGAGTTTATAATTCACCCCTCCACTTT
TRBV29-1	TRBJ2-5	-	11	-	CSVVLQETQYF	TGCAGCGTTGTCCTGCAAGAGACCCAGTACTTC
TRBV10-3	TRBJ2-7	TRBD1	16	-	CAISVDRVISSYEQYF	TGTGCCATCAGTGTTGACAGGGTGATTTCGTCCTACGAGCAGTACTTC
TRBV5-1	TRBJ1-1	-	12	-	CASSLSGEPAFF	TGCGCCAGCAGCTTGTCAGGGGAGCCTGCTTTCTTT
TRBV19	TRBJ1-1	-	13	-	CASSISGITEAFF	TGTGCCAGTAGTATATCAGGGATCACTGAAGCTTTCTTT
TRBV19	TRBJ1-1	TRBD1	16	-	CASSIRRGRRGTEAFF	TGTGCCAGTAGTATAAGGAGGGGGCGAAGGGGAACTGAAGCTTTCTTT
TRBV7-3	TRBJ2-6	TRBD2	20	few	CASSLLTSGRAISGANVLTF	TGTGCCAGCAGCTTACTGACTAGCGGGAGGGCCATCTCTGGGGCCAACGTCCTGACTTTC
TRBV7-9	TRBJ2-1	TRBD1	17	-	CASSLAGHGTGGNEQFF	TGTGCCAGCAGCTTAGCGGGGCACGGGACAGGGGGCAATGAGCAGTTCTTC
TRBV7-2	TRBJ2-1	-	11	once	CASSVQNEQFF	TGTGCCAGCAGCGTCCAGAATGAGCAGTTCTTC
TRBV7-8	TRBJ2-3	TRBD2	13	-	CASGQTSLDTQYF	TGTGCCAGCGGCCAGACTAGCTTAGATACGCAGTATTTT
TRBV15	TRBJ2-7	TRBD1	15	-	CATSRGGQGQHEQYF	TGTGCCACCAGCAGAGGTGGACAGGGACAACACGAGCAGTACTTC
TRBV9	TRBJ1-2	TRBD1	16	once	CASSVGGQGSSYGYTF	TGTGCCAGCAGCGTAGGGGGACAGGGCTCCTCCTATGGCTACACCTTC
TRBV4-3	TRBJ1-6	-	14	few	CASSFRAGKSPLHF	TGCGCCAGCAGCTTTAGGGCGGGGAAATCACCCCTCCACTTT
TRBV4-2	TRBJ2-3	TRBD2	14	-	CASGSSGSTDTQYF	TGTGCCAGCGGCTCTAGCGGTAGCACAGATACGCAGTATTTT
TRBV11-3	TRBJ2-7	-	14	-	CASSLGTSLYEQYF	TGTGCCAGCAGCTTAGGGACTTCCTTATACGAGCAGTACTTC
TRBV5-6	TRBJ2-5	TRBD1	14	-	CASSPGQGEETQYF	TGTGCCAGCAGCCCAGGACAGGGGGAGGAGACCCAGTACTTC
TRBV2	TRBJ2-1	-	13	-	CASNAGTYNEQFF	TGTGCCAGCAACGCCGGGACTTACAATGAGCAGTTCTTC
TRBV7-8	TRBJ1-3	-	21	-	CASSSRLPKRETGNSGNTIYF	TGTGCCAGCAGCTCGCGCTTGCCGAAACGCGAAACAGGGAACTCTGGAAACACCATATATTTT
TRBV9	TRBJ1-2	-	13	-	CASSVGPGDGYTF	TGTGCCAGCAGCGTAGGGCCAGGGGATGGCTACACCTTC
TRBV2	TRBJ2-7	TRBD1	14	once	CASSADRVVNEQYF	TGTGCCAGCAGTGCTGACAGGGTAGTCAACGAGCAGTACTTC
TRBV9	TRBJ1-2	-	15	-	CASSVATGRNYGYTF	TGTGCCAGCAGCGTAGCAACAGGGCGGAACTATGGCTACACCTTC
TRBV4-3	TRBJ1-1	-	15	few	CASRWRVQEYTEAFF	TGCGCCAGCAGATGGAGGGTACAGGAGTACACTGAAGCTTTCTTT
TRBV5-1	TRBJ1-2	-	16	-	CASSLEGAGLNYGYTF	TGCGCCAGCAGCTTGGAAGGCGCAGGGCTGAACTATGGCTACACCTTC
TRBV4-1	TRBJ1-5	TRBD1	15	-	CASRQGQGLGQPQHF	TGCGCCAGCAGACAAGGACAGGGGCTTGGGCAGCCCCAGCATTTT
TRBV19	TRBJ2-1	-	14	-	CASSHRGTYNEQFF	TGTGCCAGTAGTCACCGGGGGACCTACAATGAGCAGTTCTTC
TRBV7-9	TRBJ2-7	TRBD2	16	-	CSSSSQLAARSYEQYF	TGTTCCAGCAGCTCACAACTAGCGGCACGCTCCTACGAGCAGTACTTC
TRBV5-4	TRBJ1-1	-	16	-	CASSLSLGQVNTEAFF	TGTGCCAGCAGCTTGTCTTTGGGCCAGGTGAACACTGAAGCTTTCTTT
TRBV6-1	TRBJ1-4	-	16	once	CASSEVLSRQREKLFF	TGTGCCAGCAGTGAAGTCTTATCCCGCCAGAGGGAAAAACTGTTTTTT
TRBV5-8	TRBJ2-3	TRBD1	16	-	CASSQWTGGKTDTQYF	TGTGCCAGCAGCCAATGGACAGGGGGGAAGACAGATACGCAGTATTTT